The source of this TCR beta chain is a study of shared clonotypes between healthy human individuals. Broader study findings: Roughly 5% was the fraction of naive CD4 clonotypes found shared across several donors. Blood was the only sampled material, and tissue repertoires likely differ.

Assay: immunoSEQ multiplex PCR; the TCRdb copy retains only in-frame clones and omits some. Here the sample spans 550,000 to 700,000 clones, around 73% being singletons. The CDR3 contains 13 residues. The ends were cut back, 3 bases at V and 2 bases at J, with 5 bases in the middle. Germline V gives CDR1 SGHRS, CDR2 YFSETQ. The split of CD4+ cells yielded CD45RA+ naive and CD45RA-negative memory subsets. For this clone: Antigen specificity is unknown.

The genes are TRBV5-1 and TRBJ1-4, with no clear D. The source of this sequence is a woman aged 25 to 39 in good health. The sample comprised memory CD4+ T cells sorted from blood. Noted subset: CD45RA-negative fraction. The CDR3 DNA is TGCGCCAGCAGCTCCCTGACTAATGAAAAACTGTTTTTT. Its translation: CASSSLTNEKLFF.